These 18 T cell receptor beta chains were all obtained from the same sample, sequenced in a study of blood T cell repertoires in COVID-19. Profiling relied on immunoSEQ multiplex PCR, and the TCRdb table lists in-frame clones only, not all of them. The sample records roughly 200,000 clones, approximately 90% being singletons. Sequences were obtained from PBMCs or T cells enriched from blood (not recorded which). These receptors originate from a man under 40 who had recovered from COVID-19.

This clone was seen only a few times. CDR3 region: CASRDSNTGELFF. CDR3 sequence (DNA): TGTGCCAGCCGGGACAGCAACACCGGGGAGCTGTTTTTT. J is TRBJ2-2 and V is TRBV2, with 7 positions matching TRBD1. There are 13 residues in the CDR3. V lost 8 bases, J lost 2 bases, and 2 bases stayed unmatched. Germline values: CDR1 SNHLY, CDR2 FYNNEI.

As DNA, the CDR3 is TGTGCCAGCAGTACCCTAGACGGGGGAAGGGGACCCCTCCACTTT. This translates into CASSTLDGGRGPLHF. The chain has TRBV6-5 and TRBJ1-6; weak D call: TRBD1 (5 bases). Looked up from germline, CDR1 is MNHEY and CDR2 is SVGAGI. The CDR3 runs 15 residues. Trimming pared 5 bases from V and 12 bases from J, leaving 20 bases between.

This chain uses TRBV2 with TRBJ2-1, with 13 bases aligning to TRBD2. The CDR3 contains 14 residues. Germline-derived CDR1 and CDR2 are SNHLY and FYNNEI. The V gene end was trimmed by 6 bases and the J gene end by 9 bases; junction bases not matched to a gene: 5. DNA for the CDR3: TGTGCCAGCAGGGGGACTAGCGGGAACGGTGAGCAGTTCTTC. Translating it yields CASRGTSGNGEQFF.

The J gene is TRBJ1-5, the V gene TRBV10-3; 9 positions match TRBD1. Germline V gives CDR1 ENHRY, CDR2 SYGVKD. This CDR3 contains 14 residues. J lost 2 bases, V lost 6 bases, and 2 bases had no gene match. CDR3 bases: TGTGCCATCAGAGGGGACAGGGGCAATCAGCCCCAGCATTTT. Its protein is CAIRGDRGNQPQHF.

The chain couples TRBV6-5 to TRBJ2-2; 10 positions agree with TRBD1. Germline trimming cut 0 bases from V and 7 bases from J; bases unmatched to any gene: 5. Germline CDR1 is MNHEY and CDR2 is SVGAGI. The length of the CDR3 is 16 residues. The CDR3 protein is CASSYSGQGTIGELFF. The CDR3 DNA reads as TGTGCCAGCAGTTACTCGGGACAGGGGACGATCGGGGAGCTGTTTTTT.

V gene TRBV6-4 combines with J gene TRBJ2-2; the D is unclear. CDR1 MRHNA and CDR2 SNTAGT come from the germline V gene. The CDR3 length is 13 residues. Deletions cut 6 bases from V and 4 bases from J, with 9 bases between. The CDR3 protein is CASRPQVTGELFF. CDR3 DNA sequence: TGTGCCAGCAGACCCCAGGTCACCGGGGAGCTGTTTTTT.

The count of this clone is one. The gene calls are TRBV7-9 and TRBJ1-2, with 9 bases that match TRBD1. The trim removed 2 bases at V and 6 bases at J, leaving 7 bases unmatched. Looked up from germline, CDR1 is SEHNR and CDR2 is FQNEAQ (reference sequence). The CDR3 covers 15 residues. DNA for the CDR3: TGTGCCAGCAGCTTAACCACAACAGGGGGCGATGGCTACACCTTC. This codes for CASSLTTTGGDGYTF.

This chain uses TRBV5-4 with TRBJ2-5; TRBD2 agrees at 10 bases. Trimming removed 4 bases from V and 2 bases from J; junction bases left unmatched: 8. Germline V gene lookup returns CDR1 SGHNT and CDR2 YYREEE (reference sequence). This CDR3 comprises 16 residues. In nucleotides, the CDR3 is TGTGCCAGCAGCCATAAAGGGACTAGCGCACAAGAGACCCAGTACTTC. It yields the protein CASSHKGTSAQETQYF.

The chain recombines TRBV7-2 with TRBJ1-2, with D maybe TRBD1 (6 bases). Germline V CDR1 and CDR2: SGHTA, FQGNSA. V was pared by 4 bases and J by 7 bases, with 16 bases between. CDR3 length equals 14 residues. The CDR3 region is CASSSNLGAGGYTF. The CDR3, as DNA: TGTGCCAGCAGCTCAAATCTGGGGGCGGGTGGCTACACCTTC.

V gene TRBV29-1 combines with J gene TRBJ2-1, with 7 bases fitting TRBD2. The CDR3 consists of 17 residues. Looked up from germline, CDR1 is SQVTM and CDR2 is ANQGSEA. After removal of 1 base from V and 4 bases from J, the junction contained 13 bases not matched to a gene. The CDR3 sequence: CSVEAPTSFPMYNEQFF. In nucleotides, the CDR3 is TGCAGCGTTGAAGCCCCGACTAGCTTTCCGATGTACAATGAGCAGTTCTTC.

This clone was counted once. The V and J genes are TRBV7-9 and TRBJ2-5; 8 bases line up with TRBD1. CDR3 length: 17 residues. The trim removed 5 bases at V and 2 bases at J, leaving 13 bases unmatched. Germline V gene data show CDR1 as SEHNR and CDR2 as FQNEAQ (reference sequence). CDR3: CASSHYGTGWSQETQYF. CDR3 nucleotide sequence: TGTGCCAGCAGCCACTATGGGACAGGATGGAGTCAAGAGACCCAGTACTTC.

The chain carries TRBV27 and TRBJ2-7; TRBD2 agrees at 7 bases. J was trimmed by 6 bases and V by 5 bases; bases with no gene match: 10. CDR1 is MNHEY and CDR2 is SMNVEV in the germline V gene (reference sequence). The CDR3 is 14 residues long. The CDR3 region is CASSPPPPSGEQYF. CDR3 nucleotides: TGTGCCAGCAGTCCCCCGCCGCCTAGCGGCGAGCAGTACTTC.

This clone was counted between two and nine times. The rearrangement uses TRBV6-5 and TRBJ2-5; possibly TRBD1 for D (5 bases). The CDR3 runs to 11 residues. The V end was cut by 6 bases, the J end by 7 bases, with 9 bases between. The germline V gene has CDR1 MNHEY and CDR2 SVGAGI. In DNA form, the CDR3 reads TGTGCCAGCAGGGCGCAGGGGACCCAGTACTTC. It translates to CASRAQGTQYF.

The chain uses TRBV3-1 (or the pseudogene TRBV3-2) and TRBJ2-1; TRBD2 matches at 8 bases. Germline loops: CDR1 LGHDT, CDR2 YNNKEL (reference sequence). J lost 3 bases, V lost 4 bases, and 14 bases had no gene match. The CDR3 has 18 amino acids. CDR3 residues: CASSPPRLTSGDYNEQFF. CDR3 in DNA: TGTGCCAGCAGCCCCCCCCGCCTCACTAGCGGCGACTACAATGAGCAGTTCTTC.

The sample holds a few counts of this clone. This rearrangement joins TRBV5-5 to TRBJ2-7, with 14 bases that match TRBD2. With 3 bases clipped from V and 6 bases from J, the junction kept 8 bases outside the gene matches. Germline CDR1 is SGHKS and CDR2 is YYEKEE (reference sequence). This CDR3 region has 16 residues. Written as DNA, the CDR3 is TGTGCCAGCAGCTCGGGACTAGCGGGAGTCGGGGTCGAGCAGTACTTC. Amino acids: CASSSGLAGVGVEQYF.

This chain joins TRBV11-2 and TRBJ2-7; the match to TRBD2 covers 10 bases. Losses at the gene ends were 4 bases for V and 4 bases for J; bases not matched to a gene: 7. Germline V gene data show CDR1 as SGHAT and CDR2 as FQNNGV. The CDR3 covers 15 residues. The CDR3 protein is CASSSERGGQYEQYF. In nucleotides, the CDR3 is TGTGCCAGCAGCTCAGAGCGGGGGGGCCAGTACGAGCAGTACTTC.

CDR3 sequence reads: CASSARTGGLNEQFF. Here the CDR3 DNA reads TGTGCCAGCAGCGCCCGGACAGGGGGTCTCAATGAGCAGTTCTTC. V usage is TRBV9 and J usage is TRBJ2-1, with TRBD1 matching over 10 bases. J lost 6 bases, V lost 3 bases, and 6 bases had no gene match. This CDR3 is 15 amino acids long. The germline V gene encodes CDR1 SGDLS and CDR2 YYNGEE.

V gene TRBV6-5 combines with J gene TRBJ2-7; 9 bases are shared with TRBD1. V was clipped by 4 bases and J by 5 bases; unmatched bases: 12. This CDR3 has 16 amino acids. In germline, CDR1 is MNHEY, CDR2 SVGAGI. Here the CDR3 reads CASSFLIGTGINEQYF. The DNA of the CDR3 is TGTGCCAGCAGTTTCCTGATTGGGACAGGGATCAACGAGCAGTACTTC.